This T cell receptor (beta chain) originates from a study of Graves' ophthalmopathy and Graves' hyperthyroidism. Study results and limitations: Sensitivity reached 70% to 71% and specificity just under 75% when the model predicted ophthalmopathy progression. Blood shared most expanded thyroid clonotypes above 0.001 frequency.

The TCR beta CDR3 regions underwent amplification from RNA transcripts. RT-PCR in the first round used HTBI primers; a second-round multiplex PCR followed. TCRdb re-called the multiplex PCR reads through MiXCR, storing one row per CDR3 protein. The data contain 500,000 to 700,000 distinct CDR3 sequences, just under 40% of them singletons. To note about this clonotype: Antigen unknown.

Germline V gene sequence: CDR1 MNHNS, CDR2 SASEGT. The trim removed 4 bases at V and 7 bases at J, leaving 7 bases unmatched. This CDR3 spans 15 amino acids. Other autoimmune disease, uncontrolled infection, pregnancy and lactation led to exclusion. The chain combines TRBV6-1 with TRBJ1-4, with TRBD1 identical over 9 bases. This clonotype was sampled from an adult man with Graves' hyperthyroidism. Material for sequencing was peripheral blood or thyroid tissue (not recorded which). The CDR3 DNA is TGTGCCAGCAGTGGCACAGGGGGCTCTAGTGAAAAACTGTTTTTT. Encoded protein: CASSGTGGSSEKLFF.